This entry lists 11 T cell receptor beta chains sequenced from one sample in a study of T cells in Graves' hyperthyroidism and ophthalmopathy. The source material, RNA transcripts, was used to amplify TCR beta CDR3 regions. HTBI primers were used for first-round RT-PCR of the TCR CDR3. Each CDR3 protein gets one entry after TCRdb re-called the multiplex PCR reads with MiXCR. Here the sample spans some 500,000 distinct CDR3 sequences, approximately 15% being singletons. Material for sequencing was blood. The receptors here all came from a woman aged 18 to 35 with Graves' hyperthyroidism.

This chain links TRBV19 with TRBJ2-7; 9 bases match TRBD2. The CDR3 contains 17 residues. J lost 3 bases, V lost 4 bases, and 13 bases had no gene match. Germline lookup yields CDR1 LNHDA and CDR2 SQIVND (reference sequence). The CDR3 protein is CASSRGGGSGSDYEQYF. CDR3 in DNA: TGTGCCAGTAGTAGAGGGGGAGGTAGCGGGAGCGACTACGAGCAGTACTTC.

V and J are TRBV6-5 and TRBJ1-2; a possible D gene is TRBD1 (5 bases). V gave up 2 bases and J gave up 7 bases, with 14 bases separating them. Germline assignment: CDR1 MNHEY and CDR2 SVGAGI. CDR3 size: 14 residues. CDR3 protein: CASSYGDAGPGYTF. As DNA, the CDR3 is TGTGCCAGCAGTTACGGAGATGCAGGGCCTGGCTACACCTTC.

This clonotype was seen many times. The CDR3 DNA sequence: TGTGCCAGCAGTGAAGGGGCAGGGGGCGCGTACGAGCAGTACGTC. Its translation: CASSEGAGGAYEQYV. The rearrangement uses TRBV6-1 and TRBJ2-7, with TRBD1 identical over 8 bases. CDR3 size: 15 residues. Trimming cost V 1 base and J 4 bases; bases outside gene matches: 6. Per the germline V gene, CDR1 is MNHNS and CDR2 is SASEGT.

This clonotype was counted between two and nine times. The V call is TRBV6-5, the J call TRBJ2-2; D ambiguous. From germline, CDR1 is MNHEY and CDR2 SVGAGI. V was pared by 2 bases and J by 2 bases, with 9 bases between. The CDR3 is 15 residues long. The CDR3 loop reads CASSYLHPNTGELFF. CDR3 nucleotide sequence: TGTGCCAGCAGTTACCTACATCCCAACACCGGGGAGCTGTTTTTT.

This clonotype has only a few counts. The chain carries TRBV27 and TRBJ1-5, with D uncertain. Trimming removed 6 bases from V and 5 bases from J, with 11 bases in between. The germline V gene encodes CDR1 MNHEY and CDR2 SMNVEV (reference sequence). This CDR3 region has 13 residues. DNA for the CDR3: TGTGCCAGCAGCCGACGGAGCGATCAGCCCCAGCATTTT. It specifies CASSRRSDQPQHF.

In its sample, this clonotype was seen many times. V is TRBV14 and J is TRBJ2-2; perhaps TRBD1 as D (6 bases). The CDR3 has 14 residues. With 6 bases removed from V and 1 base from J, the gap between germline ends came to 9 bases. Germline CDR1 SGHDN, CDR2 FVKESK. CDR3 sequence (DNA): TGTGCCAGCAGACCGACAGGGAACACCGGGGAGCTGTTTTTT. Amino acids: CASRPTGNTGELFF. Supplemented by reference TRBV14 and TRBJ2-2, the full variable domain reads EAGVTQFPSHSVIEKGQTVTLRCDPISGHDNLYWYRRVMGKEIKFLLHFVKESKQDESGMPNNRFLAERTGGTYSTLKVQPAELEDSGVYFCASRPTGNTGELFFGEGSRLTVL.

This chain connects TRBV19 to TRBJ2-7; TRBD2 agrees at 8 bases. This CDR3 contains 14 residues. CDR1 is LNHDA and CDR2 is SQIVND in the germline V gene (reference sequence). J gave up 0 bases and V 6 bases, and 4 bases lay outside the gene matches. CDR3 loop: CASRISGNSYEQYF. As DNA, the CDR3 is TGTGCCAGTAGGATTAGCGGGAACTCCTACGAGCAGTACTTC.

This clonotype showed up just a few times. The rearrangement uses TRBV12-3 or TRBV12-4 and TRBJ2-1; 7 bases map to TRBD2. Trimming removed 8 bases from V and 9 bases from J; junction bases left unmatched: 4. This CDR3 is 11 amino acids long. CDR3 in DNA: TGTGCCAGCCGTGCGGGGGTTGAGCAGTTCTTC. Its protein product is CASRAGVEQFF.

This clonotype was found many times. This chain uses TRBV9 with TRBJ2-7, with a weak D call TRBD2 (5 bases). The CDR3 runs 14 residues. V lost 0 bases to trimming and J lost 0 bases, with 7 bases between them. CDR1 is SGDLS, CDR2 YYNGEE, per germline. The CDR3 sequence: CASSVEGSSYEQYF. CDR3 nucleotide sequence: TGTGCCAGCAGCGTAGAAGGGAGCTCCTACGAGCAGTACTTC.

In its sample, this clonotype was seen many times. The chain is built from TRBV19 and TRBJ1-1; 7 positions agree with TRBD1. J gave up 3 bases and V 5 bases, and 21 bases lay outside the gene matches. The germline V gene encodes CDR1 LNHDA and CDR2 SQIVND (reference sequence). The CDR3 extends over 19 amino acids. The CDR3 is CASSPLSGTEPREDTEAFF. CDR3 DNA: TGTGCCAGTAGTCCTCTTTCCGGGACAGAACCCCGGGAAGACACTGAAGCTTTCTTT.

This clonotype was picked up a small number of times. This chain joins TRBV30 and TRBJ2-7, with 13 nucleotides matching TRBD2. Unmatched junction bases numbered 4, after V lost 4 bases and J lost 4 bases. Germline V gene sequence: CDR1 GTSNPN, CDR2 SVGIG (reference sequence). This CDR3 has 14 residues. CDR3: CAWTRTSGSYEQYF. The CDR3 DNA reads as TGTGCCTGGACCCGGACTAGCGGGAGTTACGAGCAGTACTTC.